A single sample gave rise to the 9 T cell receptor beta chains below, sequenced in a study of OX40 agonist ivuxolimab in advanced cancers. The data were produced by immunoSEQ multiplex PCR, yet TCRdb's version contains in-frame clones alone and is incomplete. The sample consists of about 46,000 clones, over 60% of them appearing once. Specimen: CD4+ or CD8+ T cells sorted from blood, collected in a trial of the OX40 agonist ivuxolimab. These receptors came from an adult with an advanced solid tumor such as melanoma, head and neck, liver or kidney cancer.

This chain joins TRBV7-9 and TRBJ1-1, with unresolved D. The V and J ends lost 7 bases and 1 base respectively, with 16 bases between them. In germline, CDR1 is SEHNR, CDR2 FQNEAQ (reference sequence). The length of the CDR3 is 15 residues. In DNA, the CDR3 is TGTGCCAGCACCACGTCGGCGACGGCGAACACTGAAGCTTTCTTT. It is translated as CASTTSATANTEAFF.

This rearrangement joins TRBV5-1 to TRBJ2-4, with D tentatively TRBD1 or TRBD2 (7 bases each). This CDR3 region has 15 residues. Germline values: CDR1 SGHRS, CDR2 YFSETQ. The germline V and J ends were trimmed by 5 bases and 7 bases, with 19 bases remaining between them. CDR3 nucleotide sequence: TGCGCCAGCAGTCCAAGGGCAGGGGGAGGGAACATTCAGTACTTC. This sequence encodes CASSPRAGGGNIQYF. Using reference TRBV5-1 and TRBJ2-4 for the parts outside the CDR3, the full variable domain is KAGVTQTPRYLIKTRGQQVTLSCSPISGHRSVSWYQQTPGQGLQFLFEYFSETQRNKGNFPGRFSGRQFSNSRSEMNVSTLELGDSALYLCASSPRAGGGNIQYFGAGTRLSVL.

The chain has TRBV23-1 and TRBJ1-2, with 10 bases that match TRBD1. TRBV23-1 falls under the ORF class, with uncertain function. V gave up 9 bases and J gave up 7 bases; unmatched junction bases: 14. The CDR3 runs to 15 residues. CDR3: CARIYRDRGLTGYTF. For the CDR3, the DNA is TGCGCCAGGATATATAGGGACAGGGGATTGACTGGCTACACCTTC.

Judged by abundance, this clone is medium-sized. J is TRBJ1-2 and V is TRBV28; D gene unclear. V was cut by 6 bases and J by 0 bases, with 14 bases left in between. Germline CDR1 and CDR2: MDHEN and SYDVKM. The CDR3 is 15 amino acids. The CDR3 spells CASSRRGLANYGYTF. The CDR3 DNA follows: TGTGCCAGCAGCCGAAGAGGGCTAGCTAACTATGGCTACACCTTC.

V is TRBV7-8 and J is TRBJ1-2, with D perhaps TRBD1 (5 bases). CDR3 size: 17 residues. V was clipped by 1 base and J by 7 bases, with 22 bases between them. CDR1 and CDR2 (germline): SGHVS, FQNEAQ. CDR3 region: CASSLVVGDLPSGGYTF. In nucleotides, the CDR3 is TGTGCCAGCAGCTTAGTCGTGGGGGACCTCCCTTCGGGTGGCTACACCTTC. The full variable domain, with the rest looked up from reference TRBV7-8 and TRBJ1-2, is GAGVSQSPRYKVAKRGQDVALRCDPISGHVSLFWYQQALGQGPEFLTYFQNEAQLDKSGLPSDRFFAERPEGSVSTLKIQRTQQEDSAVYLCASSLVVGDLPSGGYTFGSGTRLTVV.

The chain links TRBV10-3 to TRBJ2-2; D is tentatively TRBD1 or TRBD2 (5 bases each). Germline V gene data show CDR1 as ENHRY and CDR2 as SYGVKD. This CDR3 comprises 14 residues. V lost 8 bases and J lost 0, with 10 bases in between. CDR3 in amino acids: CAISGTPNTGELFF. CDR3 in DNA: TGTGCCATCTCAGGGACCCCGAACACCGGGGAGCTGTTTTTT.

The CDR3 loop is CASSIGGRAYGYTF. DNA of the CDR3: TGTGCCAGTAGTATCGGCGGCAGGGCCTATGGCTACACCTTC. The rearrangement links TRBV19 to TRBJ1-2, with a tentative D call TRBD1 (5 bases). Germline V gene lookup returns CDR1 LNHDA and CDR2 SQIVND (reference sequence). CDR3 length: 14 residues. V was clipped by 3 bases and J by 4 bases, with 12 bases between them.

The CDR3 spells CASTPPGQIYNEQFF. For the CDR3, the DNA is TGTGCCAGCACCCCCCCGGGACAGATCTACAATGAGCAGTTCTTC. The V gene is TRBV5-6, the J gene TRBJ2-1, with 7 bases matching TRBD1. The CDR3 is 15 residues long. The V gene's germline CDR1 is SGHDT and CDR2 YYEEEE. The V and J ends lost 6 bases and 3 bases, in that order; junction bases with no gene match: 9. The whole variable domain, remainder taken from reference TRBV5-6 and TRBJ2-1, is DAGVTQSPTHLIKTRGQQVTLRCSPKSGHDTVSWYQQALGQGPQFIFQYYEEEERQRGNFPDRFSGHQFPNYSSELNVNALLLGDSALYLCASTPPGQIYNEQFFGPGTRLTVL.

This clone has just one count. The chain couples TRBV6-5 to TRBJ1-5; 8 bases map to TRBD1. V was pared by 2 bases and J by 7 bases, with 1 base of the junction left unmatched. Germline loops: CDR1 MNHEY, CDR2 SVGAGI. The CDR3 consists of 13 residues. CDR3 DNA: TGTGCCAGCAGTTACGACAGGGGCCAGCCCCAGCATTTT. Translated, it gives CASSYDRGQPQHF.